The T cell receptor beta chain under discussion was sequenced for a study of identical twins (TCRdb year 2016). As for the study more broadly: To test whether fetal clonotypes persist, the study used deep sequencing on TCR alpha and beta repertoires from monozygotic twins, unrelated adults of various ages, and cord blood. To rule out contamination, replicate twin experiments were performed at different times with different library preparation protocols.

The cysteine opens and the phenylalanine closes a CDR3 of 17 amino acids. Here the CDR3 DNA is all that survives: 51 bases in frame from base 1. Trimming accounts for 3 bases at V and 0 bases at J, while the number of junction bases matched to no gene is 5. In the germline V gene, CDR1 corresponds to LGHNA and CDR2 to YNFKEQ. All donors were healthy Caucasians. Miltenyi CD45RO+ enrichment and human naive T-cell isolation kits were used to isolate memory (CD45RO+) and naive T cells from PBMC. This clonotype was detected ten times or more. Its antigen is not yet known. No much larger clone exists at a distance of one base, and base qualities are not known. General study outcomes and caveats: Out-of-frame TCR alpha sequences shared between twins showed an excess of low generation-probability sequences compared with coincidental sharing between unrelated individuals. A weaker excess of twin sharing was found in beta out-of-frame sequences because the signal-to-noise ratio was lowered by fewer shared sequences. Because the same donors could not be followed over many years, the conclusions relied on cross-sectional statistical analysis. Abundant cord blood beta clonotypes carried fewer insertions; young adult naive repertoires showed a weaker similar trend, while memory repertoires showed none. Zero-insertion analyses could be partly confounded by invariant T cells such as MAIT and iNKT, though diverse VJ usage argued against such confounding for most clonotypes. In monozygotic twins, recombination models systematically underestimated out-of-frame TCR alpha sharing, but the models matched the sharing seen between unrelated individuals.

Receptors were amplified or captured by 5' RACE. Sequenced using an Illumina HiSeq 2000. Template switching introduced a universal primer binding site; the final cDNA contained a unique molecular identifier, enabling accurate counting of TCR cDNA molecules. Specific primers in the conserved constant-segment region were used to synthesize first-strand cDNA for TCR alpha and beta chains. To control for contamination, every cDNA library was double barcoded, receiving both a SMART-Mk sample barcode and Illumina barcodes. TruSeq adapter sequences along with Illumina sample barcodes were introduced in two successive PCR steps. TCR alpha and beta cDNA libraries were sequenced on the Illumina HiSeq platform with custom primers. The authors' analysis ran thus. Unique molecular identifiers were extracted from raw reads with MiGEC, and CDR3 positions were determined with MiXCR. For each individual, recombination models were inferred using an EM algorithm with the repgenHMM and IGoR tools. Shared clonotype analysis was performed with the tcR package in R, normalizing sharing by the product of cloneset sizes. To study raw recombination without the effects of thymic and clonal selection, out-of-frame nonproductive sequences were analyzed. TCRdb reworked the public reads: Q25 trimming with fastp, MiXCR clone assembly, productive beta chains retained. Each CDR3 protein gets just one entry, which takes the most common genes and DNA from the rows behind it. The V and J calls shown here were made by TCRdb, not taken from the authors' results. Counted in this sample were around 240,000 distinct CDR3 sequences; about 11% of them appeared once. 9% to 10% of the sample goes to the ten largest clones.

The V and J segments used are TRBV4-2 and TRBJ2-1; TRBD1 matches 10 bases in the middle. Sequencing was done on a sample of memory T cells sorted from blood. What the cell subset or site label conveys for this sample: CD45RO+ enriched T cells. This receptor was obtained from a man aged 50-60 years in good health. The DNA sequence is given as TGTGCCAGCAGCCAGCGGACAGGGGGAAGCTCCTACAATGAGCAGTTCTTC. It encodes CASSQRTGGSSYNEQFF.